The next 28 T cell receptor beta chains were all read from a single sample in a study of T cell changes during pregnancy in multiple sclerosis. Produced via immunoSEQ multiplex PCR; TCRdb's table is partial and in-frame only. The data hold more than 40,000 clones, with 90% observed a single time. The sequencing here drew on CD8+ T cells from peripheral blood mononuclear cells, taken in the third trimester of pregnancy. These receptors all come from a female donor with multiple sclerosis, enrolled in a pregnancy study.

The chain recombines TRBV29-1 with TRBJ2-1; TRBD1 aligns across 9 bases. Germline V gene lookup returns CDR1 SQVTM and CDR2 ANQGSEA. Unmatched junction bases numbered 2, after V lost 4 bases and J lost 7 bases. The CDR3 length is 12 residues. In DNA form, the CDR3 reads TGCAGCGTTGGGACAGGGGAGAATGAGCAGTTCTTC. This encodes CSVGTGENEQFF.

The rearrangement joins TRBV13 to TRBJ1-1, with 9 positions matching TRBD1. Per germline, CDR1 PRHDT and CDR2 FYEKMQ (reference sequence). The ends lost 1 base at V and 1 base at J; junction bases unmatched: 7. The CDR3 length is 17 residues. CDR3 residues: CASSLEQGAGGNTEAFF. The CDR3 nucleotides read TGTGCCAGCAGCTTAGAACAGGGGGCTGGAGGGAACACTGAAGCTTTCTTT.

V gene TRBV9 combines with J gene TRBJ2-7; possibly TRBD1 for D (6 bases). V lost 0 bases and J 5 bases, leaving 12 bases between the germline ends. Germline CDR1 and CDR2: SGDLS and YYNGEE. The CDR3 loop spans 14 amino acids. The CDR3 spells CASSVEGRGNEQYF. The CDR3 coding sequence is TGTGCCAGCAGCGTAGAGGGCAGGGGAAACGAGCAGTACTTC.

The chain combines TRBV7-6 with TRBJ1-1; D gene unclear. With 5 bases removed from V and 2 bases from J, the gap between germline ends came to 21 bases. The CDR3 runs to 17 residues. CDR1 and CDR2 (germline): SGHVS, FNYEAQ. Written as DNA, the CDR3 is TGTGCCAGCAGCCTCCGGGTTGGCAGCCTAATAAACACTGAAGCTTTCTTT. This gives the protein CASSLRVGSLINTEAFF.

The V call is TRBV7-9, the J call TRBJ2-2; perhaps TRBD2 as D (5 bases). The length of the CDR3 is 14 residues. Germline CDR1 and CDR2: SEHNR and FQNEAQ (reference sequence). Trimming left V 6 bases short and J 3 bases short, with 11 bases between. The CDR3 coding sequence is TGTGCCAGCAGTCGCATGGAGGACACCGGGGAGCTGTTTTTT. Protein sequence: CASSRMEDTGELFF.

The V gene is TRBV5-4, the J gene TRBJ1-2, with 9 bases aligning to TRBD1. Germline values: CDR1 SGHNT, CDR2 YYREEE (reference sequence). The CDR3 has 14 residues. With V trimmed by 2 bases and J by 7 bases, 6 bases remained unmatched. CDR3 sequence: CASSFLGQGGGYTF. The CDR3 DNA is TGTGCCAGCAGCTTTTTGGGACAGGGTGGTGGCTACACCTTC.

This sequence joins TRBV5-1 and TRBJ1-4, with D maybe TRBD1 (6 bases). This CDR3 contains 15 residues. V was cut by 4 bases and J by 0 bases, with 10 bases left in between. Germline loops: CDR1 SGHRS, CDR2 YFSETQ. The DNA of the CDR3 is TGCGCCAGCAGCCCTAGACAGGCAACTAATGAAAAACTGTTTTTT. It yields the protein CASSPRQATNEKLFF.

The chain recombines TRBV6-6 with TRBJ2-7; a possible D gene is TRBD2 (6 bases). Trimming cost V 0 bases and J 0 bases, with 12 bases left between them. Germline-derived CDR1 and CDR2 are MNHNY and SVGAGI (reference sequence). The CDR3 loop spans 16 amino acids. DNA of the CDR3: TGTGCCAGCAGTTACTCGGTTAGGGAGGCCTCCTACGAGCAGTACTTC. Its translation is CASSYSVREASYEQYF.

The chain carries TRBV10-3 and TRBJ2-7, with TRBD1 as a possible D gene (6 bases). Deletions cut 2 bases from V and 4 bases from J, with 15 bases between. Germline CDR1 reads ENHRY; CDR2 reads SYGVKD. This CDR3 comprises 15 residues. CDR3 DNA sequence: TGTGCCATCAGTGAGGGGACACCCCCTTTTTACGAGCAGTACTTC. Its protein is CAISEGTPPFYEQYF.

The chain employs TRBV6-6 and TRBJ2-7, with D possibly matching TRBD2 (6 bases). V lost 0 bases and J 1 base, leaving 10 bases between the germline ends. This CDR3 has 15 residues. Germline V gene data show CDR1 as MNHNY and CDR2 as SVGAGI (reference sequence). The CDR3 DNA reads TGTGCCAGCAGTTACTCGGCGGGAACGTCCTACGAGCAGTACTTC. Its protein product is CASSYSAGTSYEQYF.

The V call is TRBV11-2, the J call TRBJ2-7, with 8 bases matching TRBD2. The trim removed 5 bases at V and 6 bases at J, leaving 15 bases unmatched. CDR1 is SGHAT, CDR2 FQNNGV, per germline. The CDR3 runs to 16 residues. The CDR3 nucleotides read TGTGCCAGCAGCCACCTCTTAGCGGGAAATCCGGCCGAGCAGTACTTC. It specifies CASSHLLAGNPAEQYF.

The chain combines TRBV7-3 with TRBJ1-1; D is perhaps TRBD1 (5 bases). Germline V gene lookup returns CDR1 SGHTA and CDR2 FQGTGA. Deletions cut 1 base from V and 4 bases from J, with 13 bases between. The CDR3 contains 15 residues. CDR3 in DNA: TGTGCCAGCAGCTTAAATACAGGAGGGAGCACTGAAGCTTTCTTT. Translating gives CASSLNTGGSTEAFF.

This rearrangement joins TRBV5-5 to TRBJ2-3; TRBD2 might be the D (6 bases). V was clipped by 2 bases and J by 0 bases, with 13 bases between them. Germline V gives CDR1 SGHKS, CDR2 YYEKEE (reference sequence). CDR3 length: 16 amino acids. DNA of the CDR3: TGTGCCAGCAGCTTTCTCGGCGGGGCTAGCACAGATACGCAGTATTTT. It yields the protein CASSFLGGASTDTQYF.

The J gene is TRBJ2-7, the V gene TRBV19; D is unresolved. CDR1 is LNHDA, CDR2 SQIVND, per germline (reference sequence). This CDR3 is 13 amino acids long. V shed 3 bases and J shed 1 base, with 7 bases lying between them. CDR3 loop: CASSIFLSYEQYF. CDR3 nucleotide sequence: TGTGCCAGTAGTATTTTCCTATCCTACGAGCAGTACTTC.

V usage is TRBV27 and J usage is TRBJ1-2, with no clear D. Trimming removed 8 bases at V and 2 bases at J, with 12 bases between. Germline loops: CDR1 MNHEY, CDR2 SMNVEV (reference sequence). This CDR3 spans 13 amino acids. Written as DNA, the CDR3 is TGTGCCAGCGCCTTGGGCCCCAACTATGGCTACACCTTC. Amino acids: CASALGPNYGYTF.

This sequence joins TRBV30 and TRBJ2-7; possibly TRBD2 for D (6 bases). The CDR3 runs to 13 residues. V gave up 3 bases and J gave up 3 bases, with 12 bases separating them. Per germline, CDR1 GTSNPN and CDR2 SVGIG (reference sequence). The CDR3 region is CAWSRLGRYEQYF. The CDR3 nucleotides are TGTGCCTGGAGCCGACTAGGCCGCTACGAGCAGTACTTC.

The count of this clone is one. The rearrangement joins TRBV27 to TRBJ2-7; 9 bases are a match to TRBD1. V trimming: 2 bases; J trimming: 5 bases; junction bases outside the gene matches: 4. This CDR3 comprises 14 residues. From germline, CDR1 is MNHEY and CDR2 SMNVEV (reference sequence). The CDR3 nucleotides read TGTGCCAGCAGTTTAGGGGACAGGGATAACGAGCAGTACTTC. It translates to CASSLGDRDNEQYF.

The CDR3 loop is CASSYGPRDRGVITEAFF. The CDR3 region has the DNA TGTGCCAGCAGCTACGGGCCCCGGGACAGGGGGGTCATTACTGAAGCTTTCTTT. The chain has TRBV5-4 and TRBJ1-1; TRBD1 agrees at 11 bases. In germline, CDR1 is SGHNT, CDR2 YYREEE (reference sequence). CDR3 size: 18 residues. V was clipped by 3 bases and J by 5 bases; unmatched bases: 15.

V gene TRBV15 combines with J gene TRBJ1-1, with D perhaps TRBD1 (6 bases). This CDR3 is built from 14 residues. V lost 3 bases and J 0 bases, leaving 8 bases between the germline ends. Germline assignment: CDR1 LNHNV and CDR2 YYDKDF (reference sequence). In DNA, the CDR3 is TGTGCCACCAGCAGCAGGGGAATGAACACTGAAGCTTTCTTT. It encodes CATSSRGMNTEAFF.

The V gene is TRBV19, the J gene TRBJ1-1; D is possibly TRBD1 (6 bases). In germline, CDR1 is LNHDA, CDR2 SQIVND (reference sequence). Trimming took off 9 bases at V and 1 base at J, with 15 bases between the two ends. The length of the CDR3 is 14 residues. The CDR3 bases are TGTGCCAGCGCGATGGACAGCGCGAACACTGAAGCTTTCTTT. Translating it yields CASAMDSANTEAFF.

This clone was observed a single time. V is TRBV11-2 and J is TRBJ2-5, with TRBD2 matching over 14 bases. CDR3 length equals 16 residues. CDR1 is SGHAT, CDR2 FQNNGV, per germline. V was clipped by 4 bases and J by 3 bases; unmatched bases: 4. This CDR3 is CASSSGLAGEEETQYF. The CDR3 DNA sequence: TGTGCCAGCAGCTCGGGACTAGCGGGGGAAGAAGAGACCCAGTACTTC. Based on the CDR3 plus reference TRBV11-2 and TRBJ2-5, the full variable domain is EAGVAQSPRYKIIEKRQSVAFWCNPISGHATLYWYQQILGQGPKLLIQFQNNGVVDDSQLPKDRFSAERLKGVDSTLKIQPAKLEDSAVYLCASSSGLAGEEETQYFGPGTRLLVL.

CDR3 sequence (DNA): TGTGCCAGCAGTGCAGACACAGGGGGGCACGAGCAGTACTTC. This translates into CASSADTGGHEQYF. The rearrangement uses TRBV27 and TRBJ2-7, with TRBD1 matching 8 bases. There are 14 residues in the CDR3. Germline-derived CDR1 and CDR2 are MNHEY and SMNVEV (reference sequence). V shed 5 bases, J shed 5 bases, and the junction held 8 bases outside the gene matches.

This sequence joins TRBV7-9 and TRBJ2-7; D gene ambiguous. Germline V gene lookup returns CDR1 SEHNR and CDR2 FQNEAQ (reference sequence). The length of the CDR3 is 12 residues. Deletions cut 1 base from V and 3 bases from J, with 4 bases between. Written as DNA, the CDR3 is TGTGCCAGCAGCTTAGTGAGCTACGAGCAGTACTTC. Protein product: CASSLVSYEQYF.

The V gene is TRBV2, the J gene TRBJ1-5; TRBD1 matches at 8 bases. Trimming removed 8 bases from V and 10 bases from J; junction bases left unmatched: 7. Germline CDR1 and CDR2: SNHLY and FYNNEI. There are 12 residues in the CDR3. CDR3 sequence: CASEGQGSPQHF. In DNA, the CDR3 is TGTGCCAGCGAAGGACAGGGCAGCCCCCAGCATTTT.

The chain combines TRBV5-6 with TRBJ1-5; D unresolved. The CDR3 totals 14 residues. The germline V gene encodes CDR1 SGHDT and CDR2 YYEEEE. V lost 2 bases to trimming and J lost 6 bases, with 12 bases between them. The CDR3 DNA is TGTGCCAGCAGCTTTTGGGCAGCGGTTCAGCCCCAGCATTTT. As protein: CASSFWAAVQPQHF.

The chain carries TRBV7-6 and TRBJ1-1; a weak D match, TRBD1 (6 bases). The CDR3 is 12 amino acids. The V end lost 5 bases, the J end lost 10 bases, and 14 bases lay between the germline ends. CDR1 is SGHVS, CDR2 FNYEAQ, per germline. Here the CDR3 reads CASSTPGVRAFF. DNA of the CDR3: TGTGCCAGCAGCACCCCAGGGGTACGAGCTTTCTTT.

The chain carries TRBV19 and TRBJ2-1, with 7 nucleotides matching TRBD2. Trimming removed 5 bases from V and 7 bases from J; junction bases left unmatched: 14. The CDR3 has 16 amino acids. The germline V gene has CDR1 LNHDA and CDR2 SQIVND (reference sequence). CDR3 residues: CASSPQGGPVVNEQFF. The CDR3 bases are TGTGCCAGTAGTCCCCAGGGAGGGCCAGTTGTAAATGAGCAGTTCTTC.

The chain joins TRBV6-5 to TRBJ2-1; TRBD1 matches 7 bases. This CDR3 comprises 15 residues. Germline V CDR1 and CDR2: MNHEY, SVGAGI. Trimming took 2 bases from V and 5 from J; bases not matched to a gene: 6. The DNA for the CDR3 is TGTGCCAGCAGTTACGAACAGGGGTTCAACAATGAGCAGTTCTTC. This codes for CASSYEQGFNNEQFF.